This passage covers 8 T cell receptor beta chains from one sample sequenced in a study of blood T cell repertoires in COVID-19. The repertoire was sequenced with immunoSEQ multiplex PCR; TCRdb's copy has only in-frame clones and lacks some. The sample yields about 77,000 clones, more than 70% seen once. Sequenced input: peripheral blood. These TCRs come from a man aged 65 to 85 with active or convalescent COVID-19.

The sample holds a few counts of this clone. The chain carries TRBV5-1 and TRBJ2-2, with 10 bases aligning to TRBD2. CDR3 length: 15 amino acids. With 4 bases clipped from V and 6 bases from J, the junction kept 6 bases outside the gene matches. The V gene's germline CDR1 is SGHRS and CDR2 YFSETQ. As DNA, the CDR3 is TGCGCCAGCAGCGGAATTAGCGGGGGGTCCGGGGAGCTGTTTTTT. This gives the protein CASSGISGGSGELFF.

This clone was seen once. CDR3 bases: TGTGCCAGCAGTTTAGAAGGGGGGGGCAATCAGCCCCAGCATTTT. This encodes CASSLEGGGNQPQHF. This sequence joins TRBV28 and TRBJ1-5, with D tentatively TRBD1 (6 bases). CDR1 is MDHEN, CDR2 SYDVKM, per germline. V lost 2 bases and J 2 bases, leaving 10 bases between the germline ends. The CDR3 extends over 15 amino acids. Together with reference TRBV28 and TRBJ1-5, the CDR3 gives the full variable domain: DVKVTQSSRYLVKRTGEKVFLECVQDMDHENMFWYRQDPGLGLRLIYFSYDVKMKEKGDIPEGYSVSREKKERFSLILESASTNQTSMYLCASSLEGGGNQPQHFGDGTRLSIL.

CDR3 sequence reads: CASSLRDRITGELFF. The CDR3 nucleotides read TGTGCCAGCAGTCTTCGGGACAGGATAACCGGGGAGCTGTTTTTT. The rearrangement joins TRBV27 to TRBJ2-2; 8 nucleotides match TRBD1. This CDR3 contains 15 residues. V trimming: 5 bases; J trimming: 5 bases; junction bases outside the gene matches: 7. Germline CDR1 reads MNHEY; CDR2 reads SMNVEV (reference sequence).

This clone came up a few times. This chain links TRBV30 with TRBJ2-3; 7 bases fit TRBD1. Germline values: CDR1 GTSNPN, CDR2 SVGIG (reference sequence). V was clipped by 5 bases and J by 9 bases; unmatched bases: 8. This CDR3 region has 12 residues. This chain's CDR3 is CAWGDSPGTQYF. The CDR3 DNA reads as TGTGCCTGGGGGGACAGCCCGGGGACGCAGTATTTT.

The chain's CDR3 is CASSLGSNRGDEQYF. The CDR3 region has the DNA TGTGCCAGCAGCTTAGGGTCGAATAGGGGCGACGAGCAGTACTTC. V usage is TRBV11-2 and J usage is TRBJ2-7, with a weak D call TRBD1 (5 bases). Germline values: CDR1 SGHAT, CDR2 FQNNGV. The CDR3 has 15 amino acids. Trimming removed 1 base at V and 5 bases at J, with 15 bases between.

This clone was recorded a few times. The chain couples TRBV6-6 to TRBJ2-7, with 9 bases aligning to TRBD1. With V trimmed by 6 bases and J by 0 bases, 9 bases remained unmatched. This CDR3 region has 16 residues. CDR1 is MNHNY, CDR2 SVGAGI, per germline (reference sequence). This CDR3 is CASRGNGTGSSYEQYF. CDR3 coding DNA: TGTGCCAGCAGAGGAAATGGGACAGGGAGCTCCTACGAGCAGTACTTC.

CDR3 DNA sequence: TGTGCCAGCAGCTCACGACAGGGATTGCACGAGCAGTACTTC. Encoded protein: CASSSRQGLHEQYF. The rearrangement joins TRBV7-8 to TRBJ2-7, with 7 nucleotides matching TRBD1. V was clipped by 4 bases and J by 5 bases; unmatched bases: 8. The CDR3 covers 14 residues. Germline CDR1 reads SGHVS; CDR2 reads FQNEAQ.

The chain joins TRBV18 to TRBJ1-1; no clear D. Trimming left V 2 bases short and J 0 bases short, with 10 bases between. CDR1 and CDR2 from the germline V gene are KGHSH and LQKENI. The CDR3 is 15 residues long. The CDR3 bases are TGTGCCAGCTCACCAATAAGCCAAATGAACACTGAAGCTTTCTTT. It specifies CASSPISQMNTEAFF.